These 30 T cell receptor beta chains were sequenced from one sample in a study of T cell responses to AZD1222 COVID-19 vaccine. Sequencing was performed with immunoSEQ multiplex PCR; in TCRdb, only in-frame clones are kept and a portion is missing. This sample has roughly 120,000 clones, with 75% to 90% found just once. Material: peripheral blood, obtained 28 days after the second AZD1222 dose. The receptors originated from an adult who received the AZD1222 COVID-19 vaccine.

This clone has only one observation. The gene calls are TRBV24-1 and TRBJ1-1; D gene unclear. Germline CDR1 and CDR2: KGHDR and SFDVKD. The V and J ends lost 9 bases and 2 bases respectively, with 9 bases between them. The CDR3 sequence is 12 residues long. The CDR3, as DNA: TGTGCCACCGAAGACGGAAACACTGAAGCTTTCTTT. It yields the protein CATEDGNTEAFF.

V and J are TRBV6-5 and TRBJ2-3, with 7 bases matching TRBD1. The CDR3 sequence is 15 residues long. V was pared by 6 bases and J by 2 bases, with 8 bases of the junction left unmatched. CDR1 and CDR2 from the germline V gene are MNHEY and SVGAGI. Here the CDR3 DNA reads TGTGCCAGCAGGAGACAGGGCATTTACACAGATACGCAGTATTTT. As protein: CASRRQGIYTDTQYF.

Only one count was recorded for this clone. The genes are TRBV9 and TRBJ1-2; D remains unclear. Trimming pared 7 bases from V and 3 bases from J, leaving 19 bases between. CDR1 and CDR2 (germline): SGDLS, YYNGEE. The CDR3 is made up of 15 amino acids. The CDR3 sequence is CASPYFPTIHYGYTF. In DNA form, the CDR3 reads TGTGCCAGCCCCTATTTCCCCACTATCCACTATGGCTACACCTTC.

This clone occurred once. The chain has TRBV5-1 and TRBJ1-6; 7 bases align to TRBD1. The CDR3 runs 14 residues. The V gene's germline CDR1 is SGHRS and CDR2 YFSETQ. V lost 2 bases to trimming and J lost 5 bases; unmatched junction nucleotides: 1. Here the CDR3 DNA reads TGCGCCAGCAGCTTTGGGACAGATAATTCACCCCTCCACTTT. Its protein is CASSFGTDNSPLHF.

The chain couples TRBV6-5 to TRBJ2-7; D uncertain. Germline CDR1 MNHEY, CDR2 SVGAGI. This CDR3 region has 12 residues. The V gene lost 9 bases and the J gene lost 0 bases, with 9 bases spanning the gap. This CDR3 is CASSIDSYEQYF. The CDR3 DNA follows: TGTGCCAGTTCTATTGACTCCTACGAGCAGTACTTC.

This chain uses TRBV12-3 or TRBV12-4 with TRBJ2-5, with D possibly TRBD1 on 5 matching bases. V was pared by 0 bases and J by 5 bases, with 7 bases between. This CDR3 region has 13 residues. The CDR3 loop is CASSLARAETQYF. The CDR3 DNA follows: TGTGCCAGCAGTTTAGCCAGGGCTGAGACCCAGTACTTC.

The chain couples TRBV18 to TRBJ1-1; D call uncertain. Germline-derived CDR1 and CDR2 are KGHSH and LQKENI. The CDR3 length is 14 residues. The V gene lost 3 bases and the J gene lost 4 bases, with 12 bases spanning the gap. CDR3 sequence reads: CASSPPAGGTEAFF. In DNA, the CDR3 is TGTGCCAGCTCACCCCCCGCAGGAGGCACTGAAGCTTTCTTT.

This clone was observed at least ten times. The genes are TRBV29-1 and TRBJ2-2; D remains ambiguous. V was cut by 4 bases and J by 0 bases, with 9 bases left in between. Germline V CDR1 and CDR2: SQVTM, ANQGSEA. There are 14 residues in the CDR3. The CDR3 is CSVAPGANTGELFF. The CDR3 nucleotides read TGCAGCGTTGCCCCGGGCGCGAACACCGGGGAGCTGTTTTTT.

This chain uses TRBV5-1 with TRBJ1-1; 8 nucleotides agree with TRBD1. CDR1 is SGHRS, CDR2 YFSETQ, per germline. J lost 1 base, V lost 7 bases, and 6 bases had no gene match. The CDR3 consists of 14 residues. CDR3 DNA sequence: TGCGCCAGCCATCCGACAGGGGCGAACACTGAAGCTTTCTTT. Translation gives CASHPTGANTEAFF.

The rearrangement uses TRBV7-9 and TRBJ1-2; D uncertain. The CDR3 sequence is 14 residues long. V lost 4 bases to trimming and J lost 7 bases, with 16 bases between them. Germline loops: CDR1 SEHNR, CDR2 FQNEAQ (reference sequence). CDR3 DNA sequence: TGTGCCAGCAGCTCAGAGTACCTGGACGGTGGCTACACCTTC. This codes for CASSSEYLDGGYTF.

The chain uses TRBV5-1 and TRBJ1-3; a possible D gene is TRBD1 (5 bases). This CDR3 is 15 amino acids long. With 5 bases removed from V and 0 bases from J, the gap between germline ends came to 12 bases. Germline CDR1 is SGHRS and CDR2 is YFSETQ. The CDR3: CASRTGDGSGNTIYF. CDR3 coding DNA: TGCGCCAGCAGAACTGGGGACGGCTCTGGAAACACCATATATTTT.

CDR3 DNA sequence: TGCGCCAGCAGCTTGGCTGGTGCAGGGTCGGGAGAAAAACTGTTTTTT. Translating gives CASSLAGAGSGEKLFF. The rearrangement uses TRBV5-1 and TRBJ1-4, with D possibly being TRBD1 (5 bases). The length of the CDR3 is 16 residues. Germline CDR1 and CDR2: SGHRS and YFSETQ. The germline V and J ends were trimmed by 0 bases and 8 bases, with 17 bases remaining between them.

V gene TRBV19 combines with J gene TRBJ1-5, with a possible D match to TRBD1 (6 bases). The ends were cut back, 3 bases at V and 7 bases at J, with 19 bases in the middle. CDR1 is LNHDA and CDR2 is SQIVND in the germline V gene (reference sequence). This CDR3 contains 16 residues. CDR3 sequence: CASSMVRGSGYQPQHF. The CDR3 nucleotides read TGTGCCAGTAGTATGGTGAGGGGGTCGGGGTACCAGCCCCAGCATTTT.

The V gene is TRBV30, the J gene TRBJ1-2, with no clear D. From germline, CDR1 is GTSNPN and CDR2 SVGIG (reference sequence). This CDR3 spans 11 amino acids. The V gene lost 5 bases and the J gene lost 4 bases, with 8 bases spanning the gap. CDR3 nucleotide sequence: TGTGCCTGGGACCGCCTCTATGGCTACACCTTC. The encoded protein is CAWDRLYGYTF.

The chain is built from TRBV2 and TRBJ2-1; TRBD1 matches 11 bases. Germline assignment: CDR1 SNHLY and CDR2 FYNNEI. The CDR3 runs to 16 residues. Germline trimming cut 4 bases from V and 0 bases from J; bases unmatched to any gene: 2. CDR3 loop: CASSGDRGVSYNEQFF. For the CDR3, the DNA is TGTGCCAGCAGTGGGGACAGGGGGGTCTCCTACAATGAGCAGTTCTTC.

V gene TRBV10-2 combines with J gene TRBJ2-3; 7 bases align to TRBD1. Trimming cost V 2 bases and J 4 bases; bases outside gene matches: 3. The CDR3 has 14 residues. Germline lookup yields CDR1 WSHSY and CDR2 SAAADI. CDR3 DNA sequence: TGCGCCAGCAGTGAGGACAGGGTTCCAGATACGCAGTATTTT. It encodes CASSEDRVPDTQYF.

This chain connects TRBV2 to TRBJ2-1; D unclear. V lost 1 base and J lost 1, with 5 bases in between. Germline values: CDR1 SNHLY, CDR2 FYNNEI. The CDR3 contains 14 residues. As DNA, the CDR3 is TGTGCCAGCAGTGAAGGGAAATCCTACAATGAGCAGTTCTTC. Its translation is CASSEGKSYNEQFF.

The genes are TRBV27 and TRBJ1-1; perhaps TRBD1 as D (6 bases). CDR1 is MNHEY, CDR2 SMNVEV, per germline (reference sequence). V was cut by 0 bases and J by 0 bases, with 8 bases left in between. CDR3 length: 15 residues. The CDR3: CASSLSGGLNTEAFF. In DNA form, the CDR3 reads TGTGCCAGCAGTTTATCCGGGGGGCTGAACACTGAAGCTTTCTTT.

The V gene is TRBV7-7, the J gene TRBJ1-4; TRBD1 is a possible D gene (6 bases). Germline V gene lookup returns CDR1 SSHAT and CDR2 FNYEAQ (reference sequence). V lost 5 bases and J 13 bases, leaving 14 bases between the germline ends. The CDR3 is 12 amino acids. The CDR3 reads CASSVTGRSLFF. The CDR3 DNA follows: TGTGCCAGCAGCGTAACAGGGAGGTCACTGTTTTTT.

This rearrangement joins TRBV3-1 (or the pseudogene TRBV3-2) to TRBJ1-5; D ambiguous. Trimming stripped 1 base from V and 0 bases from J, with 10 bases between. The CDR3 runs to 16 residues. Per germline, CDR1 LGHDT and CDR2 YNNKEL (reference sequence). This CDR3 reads CASSQVGKGSNQPQHF. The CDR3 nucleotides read TGTGCCAGCAGCCAAGTGGGAAAAGGTAGCAATCAGCCCCAGCATTTT.

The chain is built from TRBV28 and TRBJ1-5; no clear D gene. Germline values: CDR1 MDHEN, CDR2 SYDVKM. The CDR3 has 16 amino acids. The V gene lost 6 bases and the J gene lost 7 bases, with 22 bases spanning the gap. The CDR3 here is CASSRRAGGGGQPQHF. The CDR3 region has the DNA TGTGCCAGCAGCCGTAGGGCCGGTGGTGGAGGCCAGCCCCAGCATTTT. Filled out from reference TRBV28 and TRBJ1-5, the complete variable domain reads DVKVTQSSRYLVKRTGEKVFLECVQDMDHENMFWYRQDPGLGLRLIYFSYDVKMKEKGDIPEGYSVSREKKERFSLILESASTNQTSMYLCASSRRAGGGGQPQHFGDGTRLSIL.

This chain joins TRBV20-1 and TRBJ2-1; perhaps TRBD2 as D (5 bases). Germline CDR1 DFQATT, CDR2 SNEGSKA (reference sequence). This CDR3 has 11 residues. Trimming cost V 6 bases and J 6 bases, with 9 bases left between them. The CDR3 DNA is TGCAGTGCCCTGGACTTCAATGAGCAGTTCTTC. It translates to CSALDFNEQFF.

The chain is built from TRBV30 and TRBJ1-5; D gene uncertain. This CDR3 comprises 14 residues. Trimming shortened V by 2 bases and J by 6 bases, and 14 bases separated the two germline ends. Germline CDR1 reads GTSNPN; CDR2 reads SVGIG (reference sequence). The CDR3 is CAWSPVGPGQPQHF. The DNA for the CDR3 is TGTGCCTGGAGTCCGGTCGGACCAGGTCAGCCCCAGCATTTT.

CDR3 nucleotide sequence: TGTGCCAGCAGCCCACAAGGGGTTAGGGAGGGAGAGACCCAGTACTTC. It encodes CASSPQGVREGETQYF. This chain uses TRBV11-2 with TRBJ2-5, with 7 bases lining up with TRBD2. CDR3 size: 16 residues. V was clipped by 5 bases and J by 4 bases; unmatched bases: 13. Germline CDR1 is SGHAT and CDR2 is FQNNGV.

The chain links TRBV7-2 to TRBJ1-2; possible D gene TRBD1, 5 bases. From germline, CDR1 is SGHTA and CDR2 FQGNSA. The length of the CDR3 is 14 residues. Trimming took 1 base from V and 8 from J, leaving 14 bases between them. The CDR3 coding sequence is TGTGCCAGCAGCTTAGATCAGGGCAGTGCGGGCTACACCTTC. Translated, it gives CASSLDQGSAGYTF.

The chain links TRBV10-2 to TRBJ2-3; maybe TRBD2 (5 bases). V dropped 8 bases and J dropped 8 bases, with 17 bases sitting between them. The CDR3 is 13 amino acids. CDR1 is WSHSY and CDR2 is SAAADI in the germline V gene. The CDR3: CASLGATAGTQYF. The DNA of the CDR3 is TGCGCCAGCCTGGGCGCAACGGCGGGTACGCAGTATTTT.

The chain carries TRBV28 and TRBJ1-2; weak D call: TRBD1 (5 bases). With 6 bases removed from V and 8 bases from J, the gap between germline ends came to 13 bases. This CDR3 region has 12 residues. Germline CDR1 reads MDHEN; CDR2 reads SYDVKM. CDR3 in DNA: TGTGCCAGCAGCTGGGTGGGGGAAGGCTACACCTTC. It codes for CASSWVGEGYTF.

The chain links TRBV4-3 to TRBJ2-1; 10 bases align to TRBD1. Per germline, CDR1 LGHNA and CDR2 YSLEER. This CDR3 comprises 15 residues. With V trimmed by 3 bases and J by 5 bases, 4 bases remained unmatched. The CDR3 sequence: CASSQQGTGDNEQFF. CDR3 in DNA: TGCGCCAGCAGCCAGCAAGGGACAGGGGACAATGAGCAGTTCTTC.

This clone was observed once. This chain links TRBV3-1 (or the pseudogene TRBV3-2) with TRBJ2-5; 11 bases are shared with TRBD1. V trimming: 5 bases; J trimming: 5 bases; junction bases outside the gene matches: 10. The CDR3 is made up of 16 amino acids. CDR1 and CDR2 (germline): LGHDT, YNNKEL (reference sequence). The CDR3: CASSTGTGGTGETQYF. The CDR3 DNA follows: TGTGCCAGCAGCACGGGGACAGGGGGAACGGGGGAGACCCAGTACTTC.

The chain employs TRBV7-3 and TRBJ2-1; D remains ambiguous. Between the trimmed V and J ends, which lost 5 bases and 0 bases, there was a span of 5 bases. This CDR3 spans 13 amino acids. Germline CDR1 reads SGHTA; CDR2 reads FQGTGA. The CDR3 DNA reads TGTGCCAGCAGCCCTGGCTCCTACAATGAGCAGTTCTTC. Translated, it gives CASSPGSYNEQFF.